A single sample gave rise to the 22 T cell receptor beta chains below, sequenced in a study of T-cell memory formation after mild COVID-19 (dated by TCRdb to about 2021). Library method: 5' RACE. For sequencing, an Illumina NovaSeq 6000 was employed. TCRdb reanalyzed the raw reads on its own, using fastp at Q25 for trimming and MiXCR for clone calling, and kept in-frame beta chains. Under each unique CDR3 protein, matching rows form one entry showing the most common genes and DNA. The sample records roughly 40,000 distinct CDR3 sequences, roughly 7.2% of which are singletons. About 0.8% of the sample is held by the ten biggest clonotypes. Sequencing input: PBMCs or a T cell subset sorted from them (not recorded which). These receptors all stem from an adult who had mild COVID-19 (a few samples of this study predate the infection). The sample titles of this study are shuffled in the database, so cell type and time point are left out.

This clonotype was seen ten or more times. This rearrangement joins TRBV25-1 to TRBJ2-5; D is unclear. The ends were cut back, 3 bases at V and 5 bases at J, with 19 bases in the middle. The CDR3 spans 16 residues. The germline V gene encodes CDR1 MGHDK and CDR2 SYGVNS. The CDR3 reads CASSEPLLTSGETQYF. The DNA of the CDR3 is TGTGCCAGCAGTGAGCCGCTGTTGACTTCCGGGGAGACCCAGTACTTC.

The sample holds many counts of this clonotype. The DNA for the CDR3 is TGCGCCAGCAGCCAAGAGGCCGGCAGTTGGGAGACCCAGTACTTC. This sequence encodes CASSQEAGSWETQYF. J is TRBJ2-5 and V is TRBV4-3; D not resolved. The CDR3 covers 15 residues. The germline CDR1 and CDR2 sequences are LGHNA and YSLEER. V was shortened by 0 bases and J by 5 bases, with 13 bases between the two germline ends.

As concerns this clonotype: A much larger clone differs from this one at a single base, so this may be a read error. The chain uses TRBV9 and TRBJ2-7; possibly TRBD1 for D (6 bases). Trimming removed 1 base from V and 4 bases from J, with 15 bases in between. Per germline, CDR1 SGDLS and CDR2 YYNGEE. The CDR3 runs to 15 residues. The CDR3 spells CASSVNHLTGYEQYF. The CDR3 nucleotides read TGTGCCAGCAGCGTAAATCACCTTACAGGGTACGAGCAGTACTTC.

The chain has TRBV4-1 and TRBJ1-2; a weak D match, TRBD1 (6 bases). Trimming pared 0 bases from V and 4 bases from J, leaving 15 bases between. Germline loops: CDR1 MGHRA, CDR2 YSYEKL. This CDR3 is built from 16 residues. In DNA, the CDR3 is TGCGCCAGCAGCCAAGATTGGGGGGCTGTAAGCTATGGCTACACCTTC. It translates to CASSQDWGAVSYGYTF.

This clonotype was recorded a few times. The CDR3 loop reads CASSLAGPPNSGELFF. The DNA for the CDR3 is TGTGCCAGCAGCTTAGCGGGCCCCCCCAACTCCGGGGAGCTGTTTTTT. The chain has TRBV7-6 and TRBJ2-2; unclear D gene. Germline-derived CDR1 and CDR2 are SGHVS and FNYEAQ. Trimming stripped 0 bases from V and 6 bases from J, with 14 bases between. CDR3 length: 16 residues.

This clonotype was observed many times. V gene TRBV25-1 combines with J gene TRBJ1-2; 7 bases match TRBD1. CDR1 and CDR2 (germline): MGHDK, SYGVNS. The CDR3 consists of 12 residues. The ends lost 9 bases at V and 8 bases at J; junction bases unmatched: 9. The CDR3 region has the DNA TGTGCCAGTAACCCAGGGGGAGAGGGCTACACCTTC. Its protein product is CASNPGGEGYTF.

This clonotype was detected only a few times. V usage is TRBV7-2 and J usage is TRBJ1-1; D unclear. This CDR3 is 13 amino acids long. The germline V and J ends were trimmed by 1 base and 7 bases, with 10 bases remaining between them. Germline V gives CDR1 SGHTA, CDR2 FQGNSA. CDR3 sequence (DNA): TGTGCCAGCAGCTTAGACCATCGTGGTGAAGCTTTCTTT. It yields the protein CASSLDHRGEAFF.

This clonotype was recorded at least ten times. This chain uses TRBV24-1 with TRBJ1-5, with a possible D match to TRBD1 (6 bases). Germline assignment: CDR1 KGHDR and CDR2 SFDVKD. There are 13 residues in the CDR3. The ends were cut back, 9 bases at V and 3 bases at J, with 11 bases in the middle. In nucleotides, the CDR3 is TGTGCCACCTCGGACAGCCTCAATCAGCCCCAGCATTTT. As protein: CATSDSLNQPQHF.

This clonotype was recorded many times. The chain is built from TRBV6-5 and TRBJ2-7; D is perhaps TRBD2 (5 bases). V lost 7 bases and J lost 5, with 18 bases in between. The germline gives CDR1 MNHEY, CDR2 SVGAGI. The length of the CDR3 is 14 residues. The CDR3 spells CASTSRGSVHEQYF. CDR3 nucleotide sequence: TGTGCCAGCACCTCGAGAGGGAGTGTCCACGAGCAGTACTTC.

The V gene is TRBV12-3 or TRBV12-4, the J gene TRBJ2-2, with 9 nucleotides matching TRBD2. J was trimmed by 4 bases and V by 3 bases; bases with no gene match: 3. The CDR3 consists of 15 residues. CDR3 amino acids: CASSFSGRGTGELFF. CDR3 DNA sequence: TGTGCCAGCAGTTTTAGCGGGAGAGGCACCGGGGAGCTGTTTTTT.

This clonotype was counted a few times. V gene TRBV19 combines with J gene TRBJ2-2, with D possibly matching TRBD1 (5 bases). The CDR3 extends over 15 amino acids. Germline CDR1 and CDR2: LNHDA and SQIVND (reference sequence). V shed 6 bases and J shed 1 base, with 12 bases lying between them. The CDR3 coding sequence is TGTGCCAGTAGGAGCCAGGGCCTGAACACCGGGGAGCTGTTTTTT. Its translation is CASRSQGLNTGELFF.

This sequence joins TRBV11-2 and TRBJ2-5; D is ambiguous. Germline CDR1 is SGHAT and CDR2 is FQNNGV. The CDR3 runs 14 residues. The ends were cut back, 3 bases at V and 5 bases at J, with 13 bases in the middle. CDR3 sequence: CASSFTSSMETQYF. The CDR3 coding sequence is TGTGCCAGCAGCTTTACCTCCTCTATGGAGACCCAGTACTTC.

This clonotype was picked up many times. The gene calls are TRBV10-3 and TRBJ1-1; unclear D gene. The CDR3 sequence is 13 residues long. Between the trimmed V and J ends, which lost 8 bases and 1 base, there was a span of 11 bases. CDR1 ENHRY and CDR2 SYGVKD come from the germline V gene. The CDR3 region is CAIGEQPNTEAFF. CDR3 sequence (DNA): TGTGCCATCGGGGAACAGCCGAACACTGAAGCTTTCTTT.

This clonotype was detected many times. J is TRBJ1-6 and V is TRBV18, with D perhaps TRBD1 (6 bases). The length of the CDR3 is 14 residues. Per germline, CDR1 KGHSH and CDR2 LQKENI. Trimming pared 4 bases from V and 5 bases from J, leaving 9 bases between. The CDR3 nucleotides read TGTGCCAGCTCACTAGGGGGAAATAATTCACCCCTCCACTTT. Translating gives CASSLGGNNSPLHF.

Ten or more counts support this clonotype. This sequence joins TRBV9 and TRBJ2-7, with a possible D match to TRBD2 (6 bases). The CDR3 contains 15 residues. Germline CDR1 reads SGDLS; CDR2 reads YYNGEE. Trimming cost V 4 bases and J 3 bases, with 17 bases left between them. The CDR3 sequence: CASSQSPGSNYEQYF. CDR3 DNA: TGTGCCAGCAGCCAGAGCCCCGGGAGTAACTACGAGCAGTACTTC. The full variable domain, its missing parts supplied by reference TRBV9 and TRBJ2-7, is DSGVTQTPKHLITATGQRVTLRCSPRSGDLSVYWYQQSLDQGLQFLIQYYNGEERAKGNILERFSAQQFPDLHSELNLSSLELGDSALYFCASSQSPGSNYEQYFGPGTRLTVT.

This clonotype was recorded many times. The CDR3 DNA reads TGTGCCAGCAGCTTAAGGCAGCAGTTCTTC. Translated, it gives CASSLRQQFF. The chain carries TRBV7-9 and TRBJ2-1; D is undetermined. Germline V CDR1 and CDR2: SEHNR, FQNEAQ (reference sequence). V was shortened by 2 bases and J by 11 bases, with 4 bases between the two germline ends. CDR3 size: 10 residues.

The chain joins TRBV19 to TRBJ2-7, with 9 nucleotides matching TRBD2. This CDR3 comprises 15 residues. Germline CDR1 is LNHDA and CDR2 is SQIVND (reference sequence). V lost 2 bases to trimming and J lost 3 bases; unmatched junction nucleotides: 5. The CDR3 sequence is CASSILRGGSYEQYF. For the CDR3, the DNA is TGTGCCAGTAGTATATTGCGGGGGGGGAGCTACGAGCAGTACTTC.

There are many counts of this clonotype. The chain has TRBV24-1 and TRBJ2-1, with D maybe TRBD1 (5 bases). Germline CDR1 is KGHDR and CDR2 is SFDVKD. V was clipped by 3 bases and J by 9 bases, with 14 bases between them. The CDR3 covers 14 residues. In DNA form, the CDR3 reads TGTGCCACCAGTGATGGCAGGGCCCACGGTGAGCAGTTCTTC. Encoded protein: CATSDGRAHGEQFF.

Many counts were recorded for this clonotype. The V and J genes are TRBV5-1 and TRBJ2-3, with 9 bases aligning to TRBD2. Unmatched junction bases numbered 11, after V lost 3 bases and J lost 3 bases. The CDR3 spans 17 residues. CDR1 SGHRS and CDR2 YFSETQ come from the germline V gene. Written as DNA, the CDR3 is TGCGCCAGCAGCTCCCGGGGCAGCGGGGGGCGAACAGATACGCAGTATTTT. It is translated as CASSSRGSGGRTDTQYF.

The V and J genes are TRBV2 and TRBJ2-7, with 9 bases lining up with TRBD1. The CDR3 has 15 residues. The trim removed 7 bases at V and 3 bases at J, leaving 10 bases unmatched. In germline, CDR1 is SNHLY, CDR2 FYNNEI. This chain's CDR3 is CASTIMGQGDYEQYF. CDR3 DNA sequence: TGTGCCAGCACGATAATGGGACAGGGTGACTACGAGCAGTACTTC. Drawing the rest from reference TRBV2 and TRBJ2-7, the complete variable domain is EPEVTQTPSHQVTQMGQEVILRCVPISNHLYFYWYRQILGQKVEFLVSFYNNEISEKSEIFDDQFSVERPDGSNFTLKIRSTKLEDSAMYFCASTIMGQGDYEQYFGPGTRLTVT.

This clonotype was seen a few times. The chain uses TRBV24-1 and TRBJ2-2, with 7 bases lining up with TRBD2. This CDR3 is built from 16 residues. Germline CDR1 and CDR2: KGHDR and SFDVKD. V dropped 9 bases and J dropped 0; count of bases not matched to a gene: 9. The CDR3 loop is CATASTREANTGELFF. The CDR3 coding sequence is TGTGCCACCGCGTCGACCCGGGAGGCGAACACCGGGGAGCTGTTTTTT.

This clonotype was counted only a few times. This chain uses TRBV5-1 with TRBJ1-5; 8 bases align to TRBD1. CDR1 is SGHRS, CDR2 YFSETQ, per germline. Germline trimming cut 0 bases from V and 7 bases from J; bases unmatched to any gene: 3. This CDR3 region has 14 residues. The CDR3 region has the DNA TGCGCCAGCAGCTTGGCAGGGGGCGGGCAGCCCCAGCATTTT. This gives the protein CASSLAGGGQPQHF.